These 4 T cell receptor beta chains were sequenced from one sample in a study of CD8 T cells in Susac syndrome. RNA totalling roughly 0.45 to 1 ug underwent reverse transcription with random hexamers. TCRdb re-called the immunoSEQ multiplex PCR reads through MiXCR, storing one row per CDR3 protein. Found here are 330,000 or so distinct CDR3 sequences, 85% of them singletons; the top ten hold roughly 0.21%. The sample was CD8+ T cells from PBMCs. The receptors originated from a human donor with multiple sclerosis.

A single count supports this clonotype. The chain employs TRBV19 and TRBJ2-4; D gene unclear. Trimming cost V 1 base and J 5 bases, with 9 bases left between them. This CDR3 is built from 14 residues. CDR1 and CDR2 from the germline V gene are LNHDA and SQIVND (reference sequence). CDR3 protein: CASSIVGPQNIQYF. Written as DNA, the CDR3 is TGTGCCAGTAGTATAGTTGGACCCCAAAACATTCAGTACTTC.

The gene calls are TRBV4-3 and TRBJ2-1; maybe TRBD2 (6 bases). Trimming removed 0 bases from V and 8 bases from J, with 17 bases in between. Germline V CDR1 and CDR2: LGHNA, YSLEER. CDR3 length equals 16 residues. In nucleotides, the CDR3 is TGCGCCAGCAGCCAAGATGGGAGGCAGTATAGCGATGAGCAGTTCTTC. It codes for CASSQDGRQYSDEQFF.

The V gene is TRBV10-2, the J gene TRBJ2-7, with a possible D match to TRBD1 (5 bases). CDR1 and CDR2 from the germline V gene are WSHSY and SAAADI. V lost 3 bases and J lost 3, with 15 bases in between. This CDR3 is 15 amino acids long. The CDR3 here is CASSDVTRGLYEQYF. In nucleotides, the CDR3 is TGCGCCAGCAGTGACGTTACAAGGGGCCTCTACGAGCAGTACTTC.

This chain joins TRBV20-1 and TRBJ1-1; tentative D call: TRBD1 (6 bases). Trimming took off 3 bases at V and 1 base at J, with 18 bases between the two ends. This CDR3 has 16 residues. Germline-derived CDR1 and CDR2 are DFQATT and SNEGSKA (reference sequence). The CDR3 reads CSASEGTMGRNTEAFF. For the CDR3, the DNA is TGCAGTGCTAGCGAGGGGACAATGGGTAGGAACACTGAAGCTTTCTTT.